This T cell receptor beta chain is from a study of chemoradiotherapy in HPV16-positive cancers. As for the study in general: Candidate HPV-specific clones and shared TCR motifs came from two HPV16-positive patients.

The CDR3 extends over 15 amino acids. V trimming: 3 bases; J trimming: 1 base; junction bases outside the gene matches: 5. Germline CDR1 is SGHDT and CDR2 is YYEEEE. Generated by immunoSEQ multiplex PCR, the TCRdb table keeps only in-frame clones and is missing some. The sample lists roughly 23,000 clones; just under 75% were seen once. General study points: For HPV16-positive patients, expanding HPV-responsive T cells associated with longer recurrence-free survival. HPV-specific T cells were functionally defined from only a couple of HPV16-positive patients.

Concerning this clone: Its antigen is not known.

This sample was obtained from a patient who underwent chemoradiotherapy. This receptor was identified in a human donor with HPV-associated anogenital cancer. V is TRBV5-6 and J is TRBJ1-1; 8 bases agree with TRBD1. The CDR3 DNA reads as TGTGCCAGCAGCTCATACAGGGGGGGGAACACTGAAGCTTTCTTT. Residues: CASSSYRGGNTEAFF.